Listed below are T cell receptor beta chains from one sample, sequenced in a study of blood T cell repertoires in COVID-19. Profiling relied on immunoSEQ multiplex PCR, and the TCRdb table lists in-frame clones only, not all of them. The data hold some 270,000 clones, with 86% observed a single time. The material sequenced was peripheral blood. The receptors come from a woman aged 80 or over with COVID-19, enrolled during active disease. The CDR3 runs from the conserved cysteine through the conserved F or W. A D gene is named only where the DNA matches it firmly. Clone size appears in some rows only: once, few, many, or a class for an expanded clone.

abundance: .
len: 15
j_gene: TRBJ1-2
d_gene: .
v_gene: TRBV6-6
CDR3nt: TGTGCCAGCAGTTACCCCGAGCAGGGTGGTAGTGGCTACACCTTC
CDR3aa: CASSYPEQGGSGYTF

abundance: .
len: 11
j_gene: TRBJ1-1
d_gene: .
v_gene: TRBV28
CDR3nt: TGTGCCAGCAGTGTACTTTTCACGGTTTTCTTT
CDR3aa: CASSVLFTVFF

abundance: few
len: 16
j_gene: TRBJ1-1
d_gene: .
v_gene: TRBV21-1
CDR3nt: TGTGCCAGCAGCAAACCTCGGCCGACAGTGAACACTGAAGCTTTCTTT
CDR3aa: CASSKPRPTVNTEAFF

abundance: .
len: 13
j_gene: TRBJ2-2
d_gene: .
v_gene: TRBV11-3
CDR3nt: TGTGCCAGCAGCTACCAGGGCACCGGGGAGCTGTTTTTT
CDR3aa: CASSYQGTGELFF

abundance: .
len: 14
j_gene: TRBJ1-2
d_gene: .
v_gene: TRBV14
CDR3nt: TGTGCCAGCAGCCAAGTACGGGGGGCAGGGGGCTACACCTTC
CDR3aa: CASSQVRGAGGYTF

abundance: .
len: 14
j_gene: TRBJ1-2
d_gene: .
v_gene: TRBV6-2/TRBV6-3
CDR3nt: TGTGCCAGCAGTTTCACGACTCCAGAGGGTGGCTACACCTTC
CDR3aa: CASSFTTPEGGYTF

abundance: once
len: 15
j_gene: TRBJ1-4
d_gene: TRBD1
v_gene: TRBV7-6
CDR3nt: TGTGCCAGCAGCTTAGATGGGACAGGGAATGAAAAACTGTTTTTT
CDR3aa: CASSLDGTGNEKLFF

abundance: once
len: 17
j_gene: TRBJ1-3
d_gene: TRBD1
v_gene: TRBV3-1/TRBV3-2
CDR3nt: TGTGCCAGCAGGCAAGAACCAGGGGGTTTCTCTGGAAACACCATATATTTT
CDR3aa: CASRQEPGGFSGNTIYF

abundance: .
len: 17
j_gene: TRBJ1-1
d_gene: .
v_gene: TRBV5-1
CDR3nt: TGCGCCAGCAGCTTGGGAACTACAGGGTACCGGGACACTGAAGCTTTCTTT
CDR3aa: CASSLGTTGYRDTEAFF

abundance: .
len: 12
j_gene: TRBJ1-5
d_gene: TRBD1
v_gene: TRBV6-4
CDR3nt: TGTGCCACCAGACAGGGCGATCAGCCCCAGCATTTT
CDR3aa: CATRQGDQPQHF

abundance: few
len: 16
j_gene: TRBJ1-1
d_gene: TRBD1
v_gene: TRBV3-1/TRBV3-2
CDR3nt: TGTGCCAGCAGCCCTGAAGGACAGGTATCGGGAACTGAAGCTTTCTTT
CDR3aa: CASSPEGQVSGTEAFF

abundance: .
len: 19
j_gene: TRBJ1-2
d_gene: .
v_gene: TRBV10-3
CDR3nt: TGTGCCATCAGTGAAGGAGGGATAACTAGGACGTCTTCCAACTATGGCTACACCTTC
CDR3aa: CAISEGGITRTSSNYGYTF

abundance: .
len: 16
j_gene: TRBJ2-5
d_gene: TRBD2
v_gene: TRBV9
CDR3nt: TGTGCCAGCAGCGTTGGGCTAGCGGGGGGAGGGGAGACCCAGTACTTC
CDR3aa: CASSVGLAGGGETQYF

abundance: .
len: 18
j_gene: TRBJ2-1
d_gene: TRBD1
v_gene: TRBV9
CDR3nt: TGTGCCAGCAGCCTGGCCGGGACAGGTGTTGCCCCCTACAATGAGCAGTTCTTC
CDR3aa: CASSLAGTGVAPYNEQFF

abundance: .
len: 15
j_gene: TRBJ1-1
d_gene: TRBD1
v_gene: TRBV11-2
CDR3nt: TGTGCCAGCAGCCTGACAGGGACCATGAACACTGAAGCTTTCTTT
CDR3aa: CASSLTGTMNTEAFF

abundance: .
len: 14
j_gene: TRBJ1-5
d_gene: .
v_gene: TRBV19
CDR3nt: TGTGCCAGTAGTATTTTGGAGATTAATCAGCCCCAGCATTTT
CDR3aa: CASSILEINQPQHF

abundance: .
len: 16
j_gene: TRBJ2-1
d_gene: TRBD2
v_gene: TRBV4-2
CDR3nt: TGTGCCAGCAGCCAAGGCTGGCGGGGGGGATCCAATGAGCAGTTCTTC
CDR3aa: CASSQGWRGGSNEQFF

abundance: .
len: 15
j_gene: TRBJ1-6
d_gene: TRBD1
v_gene: TRBV7-3
CDR3nt: TGTGCCAGCAGCCCACGAGGGGACAGGGTCTCACCCCTCCACTTT
CDR3aa: CASSPRGDRVSPLHF

abundance: .
len: 14
j_gene: TRBJ1-4
d_gene: TRBD1
v_gene: TRBV19
CDR3nt: TGTGCCAGTAGTATTGGACAGGGAAGTGAAAAACTGTTTTTT
CDR3aa: CASSIGQGSEKLFF

abundance: .
len: 14
j_gene: TRBJ2-3
d_gene: .
v_gene: TRBV25-1
CDR3nt: TGTGCCAGCAGTGAAAGGGCAGGGACAGATACGCAGTATTTT
CDR3aa: CASSERAGTDTQYF

abundance: .
len: 14
j_gene: TRBJ1-2
d_gene: TRBD1
v_gene: TRBV5-1
CDR3nt: TGCGCCAGCAGCTTGGGGGACAGGGGAGGCGGCTACACCTTC
CDR3aa: CASSLGDRGGGYTF

abundance: .
len: 13
j_gene: TRBJ2-7
d_gene: .
v_gene: TRBV7-3
CDR3nt: TGTGCCAGCAGCCCGCCAGGGTCCTACGAGCAGTACTTC
CDR3aa: CASSPPGSYEQYF

abundance: few
len: 15
j_gene: TRBJ2-3
d_gene: TRBD1
v_gene: TRBV6-5
CDR3nt: TGTGCCAGCAGCAACCAGGGGGCTCGCACAGATACGCAGTATTTT
CDR3aa: CASSNQGARTDTQYF

abundance: .
len: 16
j_gene: TRBJ2-5
d_gene: TRBD1
v_gene: TRBV4-3
CDR3nt: TGCGCCAGCAGCCAAGCGGGAGACAGGGGGCGAGAGACCCAGTACTTC
CDR3aa: CASSQAGDRGRETQYF

abundance: .
len: 15
j_gene: TRBJ1-4
d_gene: .
v_gene: TRBV5-1
CDR3nt: TGCGCCAGCAGCTTTGTTACAGGGCGCATCGAAAAACTGTTTTTT
CDR3aa: CASSFVTGRIEKLFF

abundance: .
len: 14
j_gene: TRBJ1-1
d_gene: .
v_gene: TRBV5-1
CDR3nt: TGCGCCAGCAGCTTCGCAGAGGGGAACACTGAAGCTTTCTTT
CDR3aa: CASSFAEGNTEAFF

abundance: few
len: 13
j_gene: TRBJ2-1
d_gene: TRBD1
v_gene: TRBV10-3
CDR3nt: TGTGCCATCAGGAACACAGGGGGAGGTGAGCAGTTCTTC
CDR3aa: CAIRNTGGGEQFF

abundance: .
len: 11
j_gene: TRBJ1-1
d_gene: .
v_gene: TRBV12-3/TRBV12-4
CDR3nt: TGTGCCAGCAGTTCCGGGAAGCGGGCTTTCTTT
CDR3aa: CASSSGKRAFF